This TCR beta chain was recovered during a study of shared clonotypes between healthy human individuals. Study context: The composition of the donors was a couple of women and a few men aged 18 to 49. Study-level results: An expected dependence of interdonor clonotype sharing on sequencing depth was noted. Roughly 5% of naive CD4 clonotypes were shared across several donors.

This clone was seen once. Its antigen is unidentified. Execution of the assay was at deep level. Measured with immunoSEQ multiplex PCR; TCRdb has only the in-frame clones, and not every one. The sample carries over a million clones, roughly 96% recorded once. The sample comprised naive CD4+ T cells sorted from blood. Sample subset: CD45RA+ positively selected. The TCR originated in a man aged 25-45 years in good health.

CDR3 DNA: TGCGCCAGCAGCCCAGGGGTTGGAGGCTACGAGCAGTACTTC. Translation: CASSPGVGGYEQYF. The chain links TRBV4-1 to TRBJ2-7, with a tentative D call TRBD1 (6 bases). CDR3 length: 14 amino acids. V lost 4 bases, J lost 3 bases, and 13 bases lay in between. Germline assignment: CDR1 MGHRA and CDR2 YSYEKL.